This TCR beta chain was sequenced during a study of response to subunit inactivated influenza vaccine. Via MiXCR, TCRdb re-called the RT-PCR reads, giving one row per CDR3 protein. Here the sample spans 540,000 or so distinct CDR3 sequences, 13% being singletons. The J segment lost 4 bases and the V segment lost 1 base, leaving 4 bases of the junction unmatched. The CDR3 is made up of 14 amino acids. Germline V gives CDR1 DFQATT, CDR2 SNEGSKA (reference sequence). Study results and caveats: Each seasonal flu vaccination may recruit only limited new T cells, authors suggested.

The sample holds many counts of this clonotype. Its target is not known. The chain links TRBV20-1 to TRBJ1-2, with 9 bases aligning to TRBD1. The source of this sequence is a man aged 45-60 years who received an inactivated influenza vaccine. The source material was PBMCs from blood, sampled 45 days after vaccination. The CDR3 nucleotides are TGCAGTGCTAGAGGGACAGGGGATTTCTATGGCTACACCTTC. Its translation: CSARGTGDFYGYTF.